The rows below give T cell receptor beta chains drawn from one sample of a study of cytomegalovirus exposure and HLA in healthy donors. Data came from immunoSEQ multiplex PCR; TCRdb stores just in-frame clones and leaves some out. Among some 95,000 clones listed, about 82% were seen once. Sequenced sample: PBMCs. These receptors all stem from a man aged 25 to 40 in good health and CMV-seronegative. CDR3s leave out the opening cysteine and the closing phenylalanine or tryptophan. Each record gives: J gene, V gene, CDR3 length, CDR3 protein.

TRBJ2-1 | TRBV9 | 16 | ASSHPLADSPHGYEQF
TRBJ1-5 | TRBV19 | 13 | ASSMEGQVEQPQH
TRBJ2-2 | TRBV2 | 15 | ASSLMGGGASAGELF
TRBJ2-1 | TRBV4-2 | 13 | ASSQPTTGGDEQF
TRBJ2-6 | TRBV18 | 15 | ASSPYEAAGGANVLT
TRBJ1-4 | TRBV27 | 12 | ASSLAGNSEKLF
TRBJ2-7 | TRBV7-3 | 9 | ASSPGGEQY
TRBJ1-2 | TRBV30 | 14 | AWSAIGQGRNYGYT
TRBJ1-1 | TRBV10-2 | 11 | ATLWDRNTEAF
TRBJ2-5 | TRBV7-3 | 13 | ASSLNRGGGETQY
TRBJ2-7 | TRBV4-3 | 13 | ASSPGTVLPYEQY
TRBJ1-5 | TRBV2 | 9 | ASRQGEGWH
TRBJ1-2 | TRBV25-1 | 12 | ASRGGQGFKGYT
TRBJ2-1 | TRBV9 | 10 | ASSVYYNEQF
TRBJ1-2 | TRBV28 | 14 | ASSFRRQNLNYGYT
TRBJ2-5 | TRBV27 | 12 | ASSLRGYQETQY
TRBJ1-2 | TRBV5-1 | 14 | ASSLGTERPDYGYT
TRBJ2-3 | TRBV27 | 11 | ASSFVRGTGQY
TRBJ2-3 | TRBV6-5 | 13 | ASSPGTRATDTQY
TRBJ2-1 | TRBV7-9 | 11 | ASRGEREGEQF